These T cell receptor beta chains were read from a single sample in a study of T cell responses to AZD1222 COVID-19 vaccine. Profiled with immunoSEQ multiplex PCR; TCRdb holds only in-frame clones, not every one. The sample lists 110,000 to 150,000 clones; around 90% were seen once. Material: peripheral blood, obtained on day 0 of AZD1222 vaccination. The receptor set was obtained from an adult in good health. CDR3s include the opening cysteine and the closing phenylalanine or tryptophan. Each record gives: clone size, V gene, J gene, D gene, CDR3 DNA, CDR3 protein. The D gene is left open where the match is weak. Only some rows state a clone size, as once, few, many or a class for expanded clones.

NA	TRBV29-1	TRBJ1-5	NA	TGCAGCGTTGCCCCGGACAGAAATCAGCCCCAGCATTTT	CSVAPDRNQPQHF
NA	TRBV27	TRBJ1-1	NA	TGTGCCAGCAGTTCCCCTTTGACGGGAGGGGGAAATGAAGCTTTCTTT	CASSSPLTGGGNEAFF
NA	TRBV28	TRBJ2-7	NA	TGTGCCAGCAGTCCGCCGACAGCCTACGAGCAGTACTTC	CASSPPTAYEQYF
NA	TRBV9	TRBJ2-1	TRBD2	TGTGCCAGCAGCGTATTATCGGGACTAGTATCCTCCCCCTACAATGAGCAGTTCTTC	CASSVLSGLVSSPYNEQFF
NA	TRBV28	TRBJ1-5	TRBD1	TGTGCCAGCAGTCATCACAGGGGAGGATTAAGCAATCAGCCCCAGCATTTT	CASSHHRGGLSNQPQHF
NA	TRBV9	TRBJ1-3	TRBD1	TGTGCCAGCAGTCTCGGACAGGGTCCTGGAAACACCATATATTTT	CASSLGQGPGNTIYF
NA	TRBV13	TRBJ1-4	NA	TGTGCCAGCAGCATCTACAGGGAAAAACTGTTTTTT	CASSIYREKLFF
NA	TRBV7-9	TRBJ2-1	TRBD1	TGTGCCAGCAGCCCCTGGACAGGGAGTGAGCAGTTCTTC	CASSPWTGSEQFF
NA	TRBV11-3	TRBJ2-1	NA	TGTGCCAGCAGCTTAGATACGGGCTCTGAGCAGTTCTTC	CASSLDTGSEQFF
once	TRBV6-5	TRBJ2-1	NA	TGTGCCAGCAGACTGCTCGGGGGAGCTGGGGGTGAGCAGTTCTTC	CASRLLGGAGGEQFF
NA	TRBV28	TRBJ1-5	NA	TGTGCCAGCAGTACCCTTTATAGCAATCAGCCCCAGCATTTT	CASSTLYSNQPQHF
NA	TRBV13	TRBJ2-1	TRBD2	TGTGCCAGCAGCCATCTGATAGCGGGAGGGCCCTACAATGAGCAGTTCTTC	CASSHLIAGGPYNEQFF
NA	TRBV19	TRBJ2-1	TRBD1	TGTGCCAGTAGTGGGCCCAACAGGGGATCCTACAATGAGCAGTTCTTC	CASSGPNRGSYNEQFF
NA	TRBV19	TRBJ2-7	NA	TGTGCCAGTAGTATAGTAGGGTTTGCCCCCTACGAGCAGTACTTC	CASSIVGFAPYEQYF
few	TRBV7-8	TRBJ1-1	NA	TGTGCCAGCAGCCCGCCTCTTCGATACGGATTCAACACTGAAGCTTTCTTT	CASSPPLRYGFNTEAFF
NA	TRBV6-2/TRBV6-3	TRBJ2-2	NA	TGTGCCAGCAGTCAGGACTTAAACACCGGGGAGCTGTTTTTT	CASSQDLNTGELFF
few	TRBV28	TRBJ2-1	NA	TGTGCCAGCAGTCTCCCCTTCAGGTACAATGAGCAGTTCTTC	CASSLPFRYNEQFF
once	TRBV10-3	TRBJ2-1	NA	TGTGCCATCACGGCGGCTAGCCAGGTCCACAATGAGCAGTTCTTC	CAITAASQVHNEQFF
NA	TRBV11-2	TRBJ2-7	NA	TGTGCCAGCAGCTGGTGGGCCGTCTACGAGCAGTACTTC	CASSWWAVYEQYF
NA	TRBV6-1	TRBJ1-2	NA	TGTGCCAGCAGTGAAAGAAACTATGGCTACACCTTC	CASSERNYGYTF
NA	TRBV28	TRBJ2-3	TRBD2	TGTGCCAGCAGGCACAGACCGGGACTAGCGAGATCTAGCACAGATACGCAGTATTTT	CASRHRPGLARSSTDTQYF
NA	TRBV5-1	TRBJ1-6	NA	TGCGCCAGCAGCCATCCAACATCCGCTTCACCCCTCCACTTT	CASSHPTSASPLHF
once	TRBV5-1	TRBJ2-3	NA	TGCGCCAGCAGAGTCGATGAGAGCACAGATACGCAGTATTTT	CASRVDESTDTQYF
NA	TRBV6-1	TRBJ1-5	NA	TGTGCCAGCAGTGAAGATGGGGACCTTAGCAATCAGCCCCAGCATTTT	CASSEDGDLSNQPQHF
NA	TRBV6-5	TRBJ1-1	NA	TGTGCCAGCAGTTTTTCGGAGAACACTGAAGCTTTCTTT	CASSFSENTEAFF
few	TRBV10-3	TRBJ1-5	TRBD1	TGTGCCATCAGTGGACAGGGAGGTCAGCCCCAGCATTTT	CAISGQGGQPQHF
NA	TRBV4-1	TRBJ2-1	TRBD2	TGCGCCAGCAGAAGACTAGCGGTCTACAATGAGCAGTTCTTC	CASRRLAVYNEQFF
once	TRBV11-2	TRBJ2-2	TRBD2	TGTGCCAGCAGCTTGCGACTAGCGGGAGCCACCGGGGAGCTGTTTTTT	CASSLRLAGATGELFF
NA	TRBV5-5	TRBJ1-4	NA	TGTGCCAGCAGCTTGGTCGGCAGGGAAGGTGAAAAACTGTTTTTT	CASSLVGREGEKLFF
NA	TRBV25-1	TRBJ2-6	NA	TGTGCCAGCAGTTCTGGGGCCAACGTCCTGACTTTC	CASSSGANVLTF
NA	TRBV9	TRBJ2-5	NA	TGTGCCAGCAGCGTAGCGGGTCTAGGGGCCCAGTACTTC	CASSVAGLGAQYF
NA	TRBV9	TRBJ1-3	NA	TGTGCCAGCAGCGTAGCGGCGGGGAGGGACACCATATATTTT	CASSVAAGRDTIYF
NA	TRBV10-1	TRBJ2-2	NA	TGCGCCAGCAGTGGTGGGACCGCGCCCGGGGAGCTGTTTTTT	CASSGGTAPGELFF
once	TRBV4-1	TRBJ2-7	NA	TGCGCCAGCAGCCAATCAAATAGCGGCTCCTACGAGCAGTACTTC	CASSQSNSGSYEQYF
NA	TRBV15	TRBJ2-6	TRBD1	TGTGCCACCAGCGGTTCCGGGACAGCCAACTCTGGGGCCAACGTCCTGACTTTC	CATSGSGTANSGANVLTF
NA	TRBV7-8	TRBJ1-5	NA	TGTGCCAGCAGTTATCAGGGTAGCAATCAGCCCCAGCATTTT	CASSYQGSNQPQHF